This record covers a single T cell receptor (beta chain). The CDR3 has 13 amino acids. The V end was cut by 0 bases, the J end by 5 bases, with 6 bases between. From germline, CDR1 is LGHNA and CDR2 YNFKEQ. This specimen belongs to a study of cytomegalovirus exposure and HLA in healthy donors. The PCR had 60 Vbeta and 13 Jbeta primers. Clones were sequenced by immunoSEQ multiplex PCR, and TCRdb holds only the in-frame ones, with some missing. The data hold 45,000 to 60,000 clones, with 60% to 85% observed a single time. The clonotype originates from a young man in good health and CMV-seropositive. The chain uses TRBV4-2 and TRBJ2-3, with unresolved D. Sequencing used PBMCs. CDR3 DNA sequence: TGTGCCAGCAGCCAAGATATTCTAGATACGCAGTATTTT. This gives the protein CASSQDILDTQYF.